A single sample gave rise to the 11 T cell receptor beta chains below, sequenced in a study of CD8 T cells in ankylosing spondylitis (dated by TCRdb to the late 2010s). The library relied on 5' RACE. TCRdb shows the sequencer as Illumina HiSeq 2500. TCRdb reran the public reads through fastp at Q25 and MiXCR, keeping productive beta chains. Duplicate CDR3 protein sequences are folded into a single record with the most common DNA and genes. The sample table contains nearly 350,000 distinct CDR3 sequences; only one count was recorded for roughly 15% of them. Roughly 0.99% of the sample lies in the top ten. Sequenced input: blood, either unsorted or a sorted T cell fraction (not recorded which). The receptors shown here come from a male donor with ankylosing spondylitis or in good health (not recorded which).

The rearrangement links TRBV11-2 to TRBJ1-1; 8 bases are a match to TRBD1. The J segment lost 2 bases and the V segment lost 5 bases, leaving 4 bases of the junction unmatched. Germline-derived CDR1 and CDR2 are SGHAT and FQNNGV. The CDR3 is 14 residues long. The CDR3 loop reads CASSRGQVNTEAFF. As DNA, the CDR3 is TGTGCCAGCAGCAGGGGACAGGTAAACACTGAAGCTTTCTTT.

This chain links TRBV7-6 with TRBJ2-3; possibly TRBD2 for D (6 bases). CDR3 length: 15 residues. With 5 bases removed from V and 4 bases from J, the gap between germline ends came to 16 bases. Per the germline V gene, CDR1 is SGHVS and CDR2 is FNYEAQ. In DNA form, the CDR3 reads TGTGCCAGCAGCCCCCTAGAGCGGGCCTCAGATACGCAGTATTTT. It encodes CASSPLERASDTQYF.

V usage is TRBV7-2 and J usage is TRBJ2-1; 7 bases are a match to TRBD1. Germline assignment: CDR1 SGHTA and CDR2 FQGNSA. J was trimmed by 4 bases and V by 3 bases; bases with no gene match: 6. This CDR3 contains 15 residues. The CDR3 loop is CASSFALGQYNEQFF. CDR3 DNA sequence: TGTGCCAGCAGCTTCGCCTTGGGACAGTACAATGAGCAGTTCTTC.

The table lists this clonotype with many counts. The V and J genes are TRBV12-3 or TRBV12-4 and TRBJ2-3; perhaps TRBD2 as D (6 bases). This CDR3 has 15 amino acids. Trimming removed 6 bases at V and 5 bases at J, with 18 bases between. In nucleotides, the CDR3 is TGTGCCAGCAGACCCCTAGCGAGTGCACAAGATACGCAGTATTTT. Amino acids: CASRPLASAQDTQYF.

This clonotype turned up a few times. The rearrangement joins TRBV5-1 to TRBJ1-2, with D possibly matching TRBD1 (6 bases). The germline V gene encodes CDR1 SGHRS and CDR2 YFSETQ. CDR3 size: 16 residues. The V end was cut by 1 base, the J end by 1 base, with 14 bases between. The CDR3 nucleotides read TGCGCCAGCAGCTTGAGCGGCGGGACACTTAACTATGGCTACACCTTC. Its translation is CASSLSGGTLNYGYTF.

V is TRBV12-3 or TRBV12-4 and J is TRBJ1-2, with D possibly TRBD1 on 5 matching bases. V lost 2 bases and J 4 bases, leaving 11 bases between the germline ends. The CDR3 runs 14 residues. In DNA, the CDR3 is TGTGCCAGCAGTTTACGGGACCGATTCTATGGCTACACCTTC. As protein: CASSLRDRFYGYTF.

The chain is built from TRBV12-3 or TRBV12-4 and TRBJ2-7, with D possibly matching TRBD1 (6 bases). V dropped 5 bases and J dropped 2 bases, with 13 bases sitting between them. This CDR3 has 14 residues. CDR3 sequence: CASSRQVPPYEQYF. CDR3 sequence (DNA): TGTGCCAGCAGTCGACAGGTGCCACCCTACGAGCAGTACTTC.

This chain connects TRBV7-2 to TRBJ2-3; D tentatively fits TRBD1 or TRBD2 (6 bases each). This CDR3 is 16 amino acids long. Trimming took 4 bases from V and 1 from J, leaving 15 bases between them. Looked up from germline, CDR1 is SGHTA and CDR2 is FQGNSA. CDR3 sequence: CASSSGASPGTDTQYF. In DNA form, the CDR3 reads TGTGCCAGCAGCTCGGGGGCCTCTCCGGGCACAGATACGCAGTATTTT. Drawing the rest from reference TRBV7-2 and TRBJ2-3, the complete variable domain is GAGVSQSPSNKVTEKGKDVELRCDPISGHTALYWYRQSLGQGLEFLIYFQGNSAPDKSGLPSDRFSAERTGGSVSTLTIQRTQQEDSAVYLCASSSGASPGTDTQYFGPGTRLTVL.

In DNA, the CDR3 is TGTGCCAGCAGCTTTAGGGGGGTTGACACAGATACGCAGTATTTT. Translated, it gives CASSFRGVDTDTQYF. This chain uses TRBV11-2 with TRBJ2-3; tentatively, D is TRBD1 or TRBD2 (6 bases each). The germline V and J ends were trimmed by 3 bases and 2 bases, with 12 bases remaining between them. CDR1 is SGHAT, CDR2 FQNNGV, per germline. This CDR3 contains 15 residues.

This clonotype was observed many times. V and J are TRBV7-2 and TRBJ2-2, with 8 bases that match TRBD1. V gave up 7 bases and J gave up 3 bases; unmatched junction bases: 4. The CDR3 loop spans 14 amino acids. Germline assignment: CDR1 SGHTA and CDR2 FQGNSA. The CDR3 spells CASKLQGDTGELFF. The CDR3 DNA reads as TGTGCCAGCAAATTACAGGGGGACACCGGGGAGCTGTTTTTT.

This clonotype came up a few times. V usage is TRBV2 and J usage is TRBJ2-1; TRBD2 aligns across 14 bases. Germline V gene data show CDR1 as SNHLY and CDR2 as FYNNEI. The V and J ends lost 0 bases and 8 bases, in that order; junction bases with no gene match: 6. The CDR3 is made up of 17 amino acids. The CDR3 is CASSEALTSGRAYEQFF. The CDR3 nucleotides are TGTGCCAGCAGTGAAGCGCTGACTAGCGGGAGGGCCTATGAGCAGTTCTTC.